What follows are 10 T cell receptor beta chains derived from one specimen sequenced in a study of tumor-infiltrating lymphocytes in primary liver carcinoma. Total RNA and DNA came together from around 18-30 mg of bulk tissue without cell sorting. A constant-region primer primed TCR beta cDNA synthesis from about 0.55 ug of total RNA. Amplification in three nested multiplex PCR rounds with slightly modified ARM-PCR gave rise to TCR beta libraries. The first two PCR rounds used TRBV1-TRBV30 primers with a Cbeta primer, roughly 10 cycles each. From the multiplex PCR reads, TCRdb called clonotypes with MiXCR, one entry per CDR3 protein. The sample lists roughly 120,000 distinct CDR3 sequences, roughly 70% seen once, with 7.5% to 10% in the top ten. Sample: tumor-adjacent normal liver tissue. The source is a woman aged 55-69 years with primary liver carcinoma and hepatitis B virus infection.

Worth noting for this clonotype: The junction does not match germline at one end; this may be a read error. V is TRBV11-2 and J is TRBJ2-1; D is possibly TRBD1 (6 bases). CDR1 and CDR2 (germline): SGHAT, FQNNGV. The length of the CDR3 is 15 residues. CDR3 nucleotides: TGTGCCAGCAGTTTAGAAGGGGGAGAGATTAATGTGCAGTTCTTC. It translates to CASSLEGGEINVQFF.

As to this clonotype: This could be a read error, since a much larger clone is one nucleotide away. The chain links TRBV5-8 to TRBJ2-7; 7 bases are a match to TRBD2. The germline CDR1 and CDR2 sequences are SGHTS and YDEGEE. The CDR3 is made up of 15 amino acids. V dropped 2 bases and J dropped 3; count of bases not matched to a gene: 8. The CDR3 bases are TGTGCCAGCAGCTTTTCGGTAGCGGGTAACTACGAGCAGTACTTC. Its protein is CASSFSVAGNYEQYF. The full variable domain, its missing parts supplied by reference TRBV5-8 and TRBJ2-7, is EAGVTQSPTHLIKTRGQQATLRCSPISGHTSVYWYQQALGLGLQFLLWYDEGEERNRGNFPPRFSGRQFPNYSSELNVNALELEDSALYLCASSFSVAGNYEQYFGPGTRLTVT.

About this clonotype: The junction departs from germline at one end; a sequencing error may be responsible. The CDR3 DNA reads as TGTGCCAGCAGTAAACTCCCTCCCGCAGGGGCGGACTTCTACGAGCAGTACTTT. Its translation is CASSKLPPAGADFYEQYF. The V and J genes are TRBV6-5 and TRBJ2-7, with D maybe TRBD1 (6 bases). The CDR3 has 18 residues. Germline V gives CDR1 MNHEY, CDR2 SVGAGI.

To note about this clonotype: One junction end disagrees with the germline gene, perhaps due to a read error. This sequence joins TRBV11-2 and TRBJ2-2; the D gene could be TRBD1 or TRBD2 (5 bases each). This CDR3 contains 14 residues. From germline, CDR1 is SGHAT and CDR2 FQNNGV. The DNA of the CDR3 is TGTGCCAGCAGCTCGGGGCCTACAGGTGGGGAGCTGCTTTTT. This gives the protein CASSSGPTGGELLF.

Comments on this clonotype: Being one base from a much bigger clone, this may be a read error. This chain joins TRBV6-5 and TRBJ1-1, with D perhaps TRBD1 (5 bases). This CDR3 is 14 amino acids long. Germline lookup yields CDR1 MNHEY and CDR2 SVGAGI. V was shortened by 6 bases and J by 4 bases, with 15 bases between the two germline ends. The CDR3 here is CASSGRQTFTEAFF. CDR3 bases: TGTGCCAGCAGCGGTAGACAGACGTTCACTGAAGCTTTCTTT.

Note on this clonotype: Sequence at one end of the junction differs from germline and may be a read error. The rearrangement joins TRBV4-1 to TRBJ2-1; the D is unclear. This CDR3 is 17 amino acids long. Per the germline V gene, CDR1 is MGHRA and CDR2 is YSYEKL. The CDR3: CASSQIGQVGSYIEQFF. The CDR3 bases are TGTGCCAGCAGCCAGATCGGGCAGGTGGGCTCCTACATTGAGCAGTTCTTC.

The chain recombines TRBV29-1 with TRBJ2-7, with D uncertain. Germline values: CDR1 SQVTM, CDR2 ANQGSEA. The CDR3 is made up of 11 amino acids. The ends were cut back, 8 bases at V and 4 bases at J, with 12 bases in the middle. CDR3 protein: CSCSTAYEQYF. The CDR3 DNA is TGCAGCTGCTCGACCGCTTACGAGCAGTACTTC.

This clonotype was observed a single time. The V call is TRBV29-1, the J call TRBJ1-1; D may be TRBD1 (6 bases). Germline-derived CDR1 and CDR2 are SQVTM and ANQGSEA. The V end lost 4 bases, the J end lost 10 bases, and 19 bases lay between the germline ends. The CDR3 totals 13 residues. This CDR3 is CSVVTRQDGVAFF. The CDR3 DNA is TGCAGCGTTGTTACTCGACAGGATGGCGTAGCTTTCTTT.

This sequence joins TRBV19 and TRBJ2-3, with D hard to call. CDR3 length: 12 amino acids. V was clipped by 3 bases and J by 1 base, with 2 bases between them. Per the germline V gene, CDR1 is LNHDA and CDR2 is SQIVND (reference sequence). The chain's CDR3 is CASSIGTDTQYF. In DNA form, the CDR3 reads TGTGCCAGTAGTATCGGCACAGATACGCAGTATTTT.

On this clonotype itself: This may be a read error, as it is one base from a much larger clone. The chain's CDR3 is CASSLGQGYKQYF. The CDR3 region has the DNA TGCGCCAGCAGCTTGGGACAGGGGTACAAGCAGTACTTC. The chain recombines TRBV5-1 with TRBJ2-7; 8 nucleotides agree with TRBD1. This CDR3 is 13 amino acids long. Germline trimming cut 0 bases from V and 8 bases from J; bases unmatched to any gene: 4. CDR1 is SGHRS and CDR2 is YFSETQ in the germline V gene.